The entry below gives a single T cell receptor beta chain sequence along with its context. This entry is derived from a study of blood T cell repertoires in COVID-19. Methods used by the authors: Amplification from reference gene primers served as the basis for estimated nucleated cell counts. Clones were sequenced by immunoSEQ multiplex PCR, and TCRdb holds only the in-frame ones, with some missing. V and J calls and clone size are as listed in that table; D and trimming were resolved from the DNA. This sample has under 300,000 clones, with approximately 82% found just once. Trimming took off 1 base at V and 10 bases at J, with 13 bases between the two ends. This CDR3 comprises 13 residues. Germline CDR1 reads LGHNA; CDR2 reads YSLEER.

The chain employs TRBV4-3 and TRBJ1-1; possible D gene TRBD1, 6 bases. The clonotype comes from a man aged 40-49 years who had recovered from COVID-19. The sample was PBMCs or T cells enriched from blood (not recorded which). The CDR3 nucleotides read TGCGCCAGCAGCCAAGGGGGCCAGGGGTCAGCTTTCTTT. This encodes CASSQGGQGSAFF.